This T cell receptor (beta chain) is from a study of regulatory T cells in long-lasting Graves disease. Study-wide results and limits: Persistent disease preferred TRBV28, TRBJ1-2 and TRBJ2-5; new disease, TRBV20-1 and TRBJ2-1. Those with persistent disease had in common more public clonotypes (2,741) than new patients (around 910).

Time point meaning: persistent/refractory GD, antithyroid drugs over 5 years with positive TRAb. From PBMCs, RNA was extracted and then used to make the TCR library. Construction of the TCR beta libraries employed iRepertoire HTBI primers in conjunction with Arm-PCR of CDR3 regions. TCRdb passed the multiplex PCR reads through MiXCR, listing each CDR3 protein once. The sample carries almost 350,000 distinct CDR3 sequences, about 20% recorded once. This clonotype was seen ten or more times. Its antigen remains unidentified. An end of the junction differs from the germline gene, which may be a read error. The CDR3 contains 10 residues.

The TCR comes from a female donor with Graves disease. The chain has TRBV12-3 or TRBV12-4 and TRBJ1-1, with TRBD1 identical over 7 bases. The sample was peripheral blood mononuclear cells (PBMCs), taken when the disease was refractory, from a patient treated with antithyroid drugs. For the CDR3, the DNA is TGTGCCAGTGCTAGGGACAGAATCATCTTT. This codes for CASARDRIIF.